This T cell receptor (beta chain) was captured by sequencing in a study of OX40 agonist ivuxolimab in advanced cancers. Findings and limits, study-wide: Relative to CD4+, CD8+ T cells held more expanded clones on average.

V was clipped by 3 bases and J by 0 bases, with 15 bases between them. The CDR3 runs to 18 residues. Germline values: CDR1 MDHEN, CDR2 SYDVKM. Using immunoSEQ multiplex PCR, the repertoire was profiled, and TCRdb retains in-frame clones only, with some absent. The data contain tens of thousands of clones, roughly 91% of them singletons. This clone has a handful of counts. The antigen is not known. Source: CD4+ or CD8+ T cells sorted from blood, taken in a trial of the OX40 agonist ivuxolimab. The J gene is TRBJ2-6, the V gene TRBV28; D unclear. The source of this sequence is an adult with an advanced solid tumor such as melanoma, head and neck, liver or kidney cancer. The CDR3 sequence is CASSFRGGKSSGANVLTF. The CDR3 DNA reads TGTGCCAGCAGTTTCCGAGGTGGGAAGAGCTCTGGGGCCAACGTCCTGACTTTC.